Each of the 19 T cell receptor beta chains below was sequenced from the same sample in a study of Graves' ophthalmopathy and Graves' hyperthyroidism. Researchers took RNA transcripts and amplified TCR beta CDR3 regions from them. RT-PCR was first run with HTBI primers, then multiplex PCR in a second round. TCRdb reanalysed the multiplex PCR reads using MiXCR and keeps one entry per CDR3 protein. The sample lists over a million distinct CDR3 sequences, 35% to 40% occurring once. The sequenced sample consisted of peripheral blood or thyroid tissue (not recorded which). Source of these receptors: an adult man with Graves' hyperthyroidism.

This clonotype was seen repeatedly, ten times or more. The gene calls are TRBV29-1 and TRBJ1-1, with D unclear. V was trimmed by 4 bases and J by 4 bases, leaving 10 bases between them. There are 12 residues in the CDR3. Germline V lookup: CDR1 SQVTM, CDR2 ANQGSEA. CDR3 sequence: CSVGKSGTEAFF. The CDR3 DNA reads TGCAGCGTTGGTAAGTCGGGCACTGAAGCTTTCTTT.

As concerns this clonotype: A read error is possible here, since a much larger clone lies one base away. CDR3 protein: CASRQGDRRNTEAFF. CDR3 DNA: TGCGCCAGCAGACAGGGGGACAGGAGGAACACTGAAGCTTTCTTT. The gene calls are TRBV4-3 and TRBJ1-1; TRBD1 matches 8 bases. The CDR3 has 15 amino acids. V shed 6 bases and J 1 base; nucleotides not matched to a gene: 7. Germline assignment: CDR1 LGHNA and CDR2 YSLEER.

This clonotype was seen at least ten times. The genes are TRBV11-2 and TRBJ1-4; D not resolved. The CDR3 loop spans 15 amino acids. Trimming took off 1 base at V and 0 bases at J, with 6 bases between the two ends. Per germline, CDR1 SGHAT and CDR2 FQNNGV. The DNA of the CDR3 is TGTGCCAGCAGCTTAGTAGCTACAACTAATGAAAAACTGTTTTTT. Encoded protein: CASSLVATTNEKLFF. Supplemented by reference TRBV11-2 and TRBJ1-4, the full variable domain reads EAGVAQSPRYKIIEKRQSVAFWCNPISGHATLYWYQQILGQGPKLLIQFQNNGVVDDSQLPKDRFSAERLKGVDSTLKIQPAKLEDSAVYLCASSLVATTNEKLFFGSGTQLSVL.

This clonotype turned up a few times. The CDR3 DNA reads as TGTGCCAGCAGTGACGCGGGTGAGACCCAGTACTTC. Protein product: CASSDAGETQYF. The genes are TRBV25-1 and TRBJ2-5, with D possibly being TRBD2 (5 bases). V shed 3 bases and J shed 5 bases, with 7 bases lying between them. The CDR3 has 12 amino acids. Germline V gene data show CDR1 as MGHDK and CDR2 as SYGVNS.

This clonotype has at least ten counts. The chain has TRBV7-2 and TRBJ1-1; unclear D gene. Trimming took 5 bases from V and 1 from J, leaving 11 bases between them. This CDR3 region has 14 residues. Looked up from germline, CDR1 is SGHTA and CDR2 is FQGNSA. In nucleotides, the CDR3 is TGTGCCAGCAGCGGAAGACGGGGGAACACTGAAGCTTTCTTT. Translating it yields CASSGRRGNTEAFF.

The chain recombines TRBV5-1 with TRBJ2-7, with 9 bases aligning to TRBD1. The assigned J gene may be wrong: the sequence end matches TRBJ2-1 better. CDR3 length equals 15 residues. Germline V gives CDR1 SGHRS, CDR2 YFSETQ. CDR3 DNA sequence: TGCGCCAGCAGCTTGGAGGGACAGGGTCCGGATGAGCAGTTCTTC. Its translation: CASSLEGQGPDEQFF.

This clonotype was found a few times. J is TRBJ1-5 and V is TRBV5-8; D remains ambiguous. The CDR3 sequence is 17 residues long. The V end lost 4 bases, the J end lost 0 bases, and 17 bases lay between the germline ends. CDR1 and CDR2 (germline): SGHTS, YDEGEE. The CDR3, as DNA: TGTGCCAGCAGCCTGGGTCGTCCTTTTCGTAGCAATCAGCCCCAGCATTTT. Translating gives CASSLGRPFRSNQPQHF.

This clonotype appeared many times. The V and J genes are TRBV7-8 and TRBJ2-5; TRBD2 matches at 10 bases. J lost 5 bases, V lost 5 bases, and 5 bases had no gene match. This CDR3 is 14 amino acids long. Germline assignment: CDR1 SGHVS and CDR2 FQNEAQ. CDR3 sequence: CASSQRGGLETQYF. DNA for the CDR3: TGTGCCAGCAGCCAGCGGGGGGGCTTGGAGACCCAGTACTTC.

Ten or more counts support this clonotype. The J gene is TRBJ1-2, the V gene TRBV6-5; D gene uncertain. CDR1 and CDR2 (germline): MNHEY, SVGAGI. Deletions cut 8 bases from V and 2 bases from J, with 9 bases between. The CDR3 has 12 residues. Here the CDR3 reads CASRKGNYGYTF. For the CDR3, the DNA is TGTGCCAGCCGTAAGGGAAACTATGGCTACACCTTC.

The CDR3 sequence: CASSSPVRAYEQYF. In nucleotides, the CDR3 is TGTGCCAGCAGCTCCCCCGTCCGGGCCTACGAGCAGTACTTC. The chain combines TRBV11-2 with TRBJ2-7, with no clear D. Germline CDR1 SGHAT, CDR2 FQNNGV. V shed 4 bases and J shed 2 bases, with 12 bases lying between them. The CDR3 totals 14 residues.

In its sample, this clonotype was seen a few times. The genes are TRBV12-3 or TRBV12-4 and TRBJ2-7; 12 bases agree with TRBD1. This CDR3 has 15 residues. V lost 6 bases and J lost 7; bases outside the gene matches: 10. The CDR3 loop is CASRHLRDRGLEQYF. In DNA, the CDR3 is TGTGCCAGCAGACACCTCCGGGACAGGGGGCTTGAGCAGTACTTC.

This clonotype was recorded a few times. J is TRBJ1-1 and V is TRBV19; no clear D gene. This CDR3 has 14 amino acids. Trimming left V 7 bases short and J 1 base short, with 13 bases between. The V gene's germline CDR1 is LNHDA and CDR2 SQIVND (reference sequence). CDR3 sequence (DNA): TGTGCCAGTACCCCCCGGGCAGCGAACACTGAAGCTTTCTTT. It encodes CASTPRAANTEAFF.

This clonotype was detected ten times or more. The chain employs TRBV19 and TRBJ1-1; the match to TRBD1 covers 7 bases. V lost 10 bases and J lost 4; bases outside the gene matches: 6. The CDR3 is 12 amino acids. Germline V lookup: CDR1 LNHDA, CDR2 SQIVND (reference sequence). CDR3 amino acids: CATSRGSTEAFF. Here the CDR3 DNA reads TGTGCCACCTCCAGGGGGTCCACTGAAGCTTTCTTT. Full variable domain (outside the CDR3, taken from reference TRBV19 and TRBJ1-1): DGGITQSPKYLFRKEGQNVTLSCEQNLNHDAMYWYRQDPGQGLRLIYYSQIVNDFQKGDIAEGYSVSREKKESFPLTVTSAQKNPTAFYLCATSRGSTEAFFGQGTRLTVV.

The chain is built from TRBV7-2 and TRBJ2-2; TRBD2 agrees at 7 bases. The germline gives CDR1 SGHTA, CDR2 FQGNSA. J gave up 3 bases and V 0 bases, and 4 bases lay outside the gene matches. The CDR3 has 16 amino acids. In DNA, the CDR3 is TGTGCCAGCAGCTTAGCCGGGACTACATACACCGGGGAGCTGTTTTTT. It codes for CASSLAGTTYTGELFF.

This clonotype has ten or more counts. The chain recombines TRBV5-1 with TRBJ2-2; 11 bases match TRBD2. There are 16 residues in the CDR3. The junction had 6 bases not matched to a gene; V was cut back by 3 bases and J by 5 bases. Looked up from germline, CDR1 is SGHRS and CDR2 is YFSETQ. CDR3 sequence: CASSSPLAGETGELFF. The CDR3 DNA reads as TGCGCCAGCAGCTCGCCACTAGCGGGAGAGACCGGGGAGCTGTTTTTT.

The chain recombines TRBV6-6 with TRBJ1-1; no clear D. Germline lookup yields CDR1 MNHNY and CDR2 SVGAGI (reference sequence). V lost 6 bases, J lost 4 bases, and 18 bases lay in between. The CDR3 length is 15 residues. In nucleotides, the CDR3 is TGTGCCAGCAGGACTCAGGAGGGTGGTCGCACTGAAGCTTTCTTT. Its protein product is CASRTQEGGRTEAFF.

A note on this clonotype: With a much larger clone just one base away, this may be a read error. The CDR3 is CASGPSTGIIGYTF. CDR3 nucleotide sequence: TGTGCCAGCGGCCCTAGTACAGGGATTATTGGCTACACCTTC. The gene calls are TRBV7-9 and TRBJ1-2; a weak D match, TRBD1 (6 bases). The CDR3 is 14 residues long. Germline values: CDR1 SEHNR, CDR2 FQNEAQ (reference sequence). Trimming stripped 8 bases from V and 7 bases from J, with 20 bases between.

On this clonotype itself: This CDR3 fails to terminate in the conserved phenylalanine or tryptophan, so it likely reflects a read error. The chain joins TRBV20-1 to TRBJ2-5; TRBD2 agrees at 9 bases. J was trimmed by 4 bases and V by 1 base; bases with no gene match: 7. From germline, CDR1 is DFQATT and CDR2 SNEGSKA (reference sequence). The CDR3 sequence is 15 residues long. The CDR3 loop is CSARGAAGGGETQYL. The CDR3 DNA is TGCAGTGCTAGAGGGGCTGCGGGGGGGGGAGAGACCCAGTACTTA.

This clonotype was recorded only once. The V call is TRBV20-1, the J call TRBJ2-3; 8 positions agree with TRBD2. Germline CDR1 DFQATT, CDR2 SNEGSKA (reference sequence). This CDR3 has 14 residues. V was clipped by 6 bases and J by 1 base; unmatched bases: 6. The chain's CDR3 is CSAEPTSGTDTQYF. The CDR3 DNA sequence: TGCAGTGCCGAACCGACTAGCGGCACAGATACGCAGTATTTT.